These 20 T cell receptor beta chains were sequenced from one sample in a study of blood T cell repertoires in COVID-19. Sequencing was performed with immunoSEQ multiplex PCR; in TCRdb, only in-frame clones are kept and a portion is missing. The sample has 210,000 or so clones, around 84% seen once. Material for sequencing was peripheral blood. The receptors were sampled from a man aged 45 to 65 with acute or convalescent COVID-19.

J is TRBJ1-1 and V is TRBV21-1; the table's D call, TRBD1, was not checked against the DNA. TRBV21-1 is marked as a pseudogene. The CDR3 contains 15 residues. This chain's CDR3 is CASSKRSGAYTEAFF. Written as DNA, the CDR3 is TGTGCCAGCAGCAAAAGGTCAGGGGCTTACACTGAAGCTTTCTTT.

This sequence joins TRBV2 and TRBJ1-1; no reliable D call. This CDR3 spans 13 amino acids. V lost 5 bases, J lost 8 bases, and 15 bases lay in between. Germline V gives CDR1 SNHLY, CDR2 FYNNEI. Written as DNA, the CDR3 is TGTGCCAGCAGTACATCAGGAAAGGTGGAAGCTTTCTTT. Translation: CASSTSGKVEAFF. Full variable domain (rest looked up from reference TRBV2 and TRBJ1-1): EPEVTQTPSHQVTQMGQEVILRCVPISNHLYFYWYRQILGQKVEFLVSFYNNEISEKSEIFDDQFSVERPDGSNFTLKIRSTKLEDSAMYFCASSTSGKVEAFFGQGTRLTVV.

This chain connects TRBV6-6 to TRBJ1-2; D might be TRBD1 (5 bases). This CDR3 region has 13 residues. Deletions cut 4 bases from V and 8 bases from J, with 14 bases between. Germline values: CDR1 MNHNY, CDR2 SVGAGI (reference sequence). CDR3 residues: CASSSGGGEGYTF. The CDR3 DNA sequence: TGTGCCAGCAGTTCGGGGGGAGGGGAGGGCTACACCTTC.

This rearrangement joins TRBV27 to TRBJ1-5, with D perhaps matching TRBD1 (5 bases). The germline V gene has CDR1 MNHEY and CDR2 SMNVEV (reference sequence). Trimming left V 3 bases short and J 10 bases short, with 16 bases between. The CDR3 spans 14 residues. The CDR3 loop reads CASSFVGQGQPQHF. DNA of the CDR3: TGTGCCAGCAGTTTTGTCGGGCAGGGCCAACCCCAGCATTTT.

V usage is TRBV2 and J usage is TRBJ1-4, with TRBD1 matching over 8 bases. CDR1 and CDR2 from the germline V gene are SNHLY and FYNNEI. Losses at the gene ends were 6 bases for V and 11 bases for J; bases not matched to a gene: 8. This CDR3 is built from 13 residues. The CDR3 DNA is TGTGCCAGCAGGGGGAGGACAGGGTTGAAACTGTTTTTT. It specifies CASRGRTGLKLFF.

The chain links TRBV5-5 to TRBJ1-1, with TRBD1 matching over 7 bases. This CDR3 comprises 16 residues. V trimming: 4 bases; J trimming: 4 bases; junction bases outside the gene matches: 13. Germline values: CDR1 SGHKS, CDR2 YYEKEE (reference sequence). CDR3: CASSLGGQPKFTEAFF. The CDR3 coding sequence is TGTGCCAGCAGCCTCGGGGGACAGCCCAAGTTCACTGAAGCTTTCTTT.

Turning to this clone: Other DNA sequences in the sample encode the same CDR3. The chain carries TRBV7-9 and TRBJ2-7, with D maybe TRBD2 (6 bases). V gave up 5 bases and J gave up 1 base, with 12 bases separating them. Germline values: CDR1 SEHNR, CDR2 FQNEAQ (reference sequence). The CDR3 is 14 residues long. The CDR3: CASSPRDSSYEQYF. The CDR3 DNA is TGTGCCAGCAGCCCCCGGGACTCGTCCTACGAGCAGTACTTC.

The J gene is TRBJ1-5, the V gene TRBV7-2; unclear D gene. The CDR3 contains 15 residues. The germline V and J ends were trimmed by 5 bases and 5 bases, with 16 bases remaining between them. From germline, CDR1 is SGHTA and CDR2 FQGNSA. CDR3 amino acids: CASSQRGQSHQPQHF. The CDR3 nucleotides read TGTGCCAGCAGCCAAAGAGGGCAGTCCCATCAGCCCCAGCATTTT. The variable domain in full, with the rest retrieved from reference TRBV7-2 and TRBJ1-5, is GAGVSQSPSNKVTEKGKDVELRCDPISGHTALYWYRQSLGQGLEFLIYFQGNSAPDKSGLPSDRFSAERTGGSVSTLTIQRTQQEDSAVYLCASSQRGQSHQPQHFGDGTRLSIL.

This clone was recorded many times. Other DNA sequences in this specimen translate into the identical CDR3. The chain carries TRBV18 and TRBJ2-7; TRBD1 might be the D (6 bases). This CDR3 has 13 amino acids. Deletions cut 6 bases from V and 2 bases from J, with 11 bases between. Germline V gene sequence: CDR1 KGHSH, CDR2 LQKENI. CDR3 in DNA: TGTGCCAGCTCCGTGGACAGAGCCTACGAGCAGTACTTC. The encoded protein is CASSVDRAYEQYF.

This chain uses TRBV11-3 with TRBJ2-5; 8 nucleotides line up with TRBD2. Trimming cost V 4 bases and J 5 bases; bases outside gene matches: 9. The germline V gene encodes CDR1 SGHNT and CDR2 YENEEA. The CDR3 length is 15 residues. The CDR3 loop is CASSYRSGGLETQYF. CDR3 coding DNA: TGTGCCAGCAGCTACCGCTCGGGGGGGCTGGAGACCCAGTACTTC.

J is TRBJ2-5 and V is TRBV10-1, with D possibly matching TRBD2 (6 bases). Germline lookup yields CDR1 WNHNN and CDR2 SYGVQD (reference sequence). This CDR3 is 15 amino acids long. Between the trimmed V and J ends, which lost 6 bases and 3 bases, there was a span of 17 bases. In nucleotides, the CDR3 is TGCGCCAGCAGCCCAAATATCGGGGGAAAAGAGACCCAGTACTTC. Translation gives CASSPNIGGKETQYF.

In its sample, this clone was seen a few times. The chain carries TRBV7-8 and TRBJ1-1, with D possibly TRBD1 on 6 matching bases. The CDR3 extends over 13 amino acids. Germline V gene data show CDR1 as SGHVS and CDR2 as FQNEAQ. V lost 5 bases and J lost 2, with 9 bases in between. CDR3 DNA sequence: TGTGCCAGCAGCGTACAGGGTAACACTGAAGCTTTCTTT. It yields the protein CASSVQGNTEAFF.

This clone was seen only a few times. This chain connects TRBV29-1 to TRBJ2-3, with TRBD2 matching over 14 bases. Germline V gene sequence: CDR1 SQVTM, CDR2 ANQGSEA. There are 14 residues in the CDR3. The trim removed 6 bases at V and 6 bases at J, leaving 5 bases unmatched. CDR3 residues: CSVAGLAGGDTQYF. CDR3 nucleotides: TGCAGCGTCGCAGGACTAGCGGGGGGCGATACGCAGTATTTT.

The count of this clone is one. V gene TRBV2 combines with J gene TRBJ2-7, with 10 bases that match TRBD2. CDR1 SNHLY and CDR2 FYNNEI come from the germline V gene. This CDR3 is 15 amino acids long. Trimming cost V 6 bases and J 2 bases; bases outside gene matches: 7. The CDR3 DNA sequence: TGTGCCAGCAGAGGGGGACTAGCGCAAGCCTACGAGCAGTACTTC. This encodes CASRGGLAQAYEQYF.

The rearrangement joins TRBV18 to TRBJ2-6; D is perhaps TRBD2 (6 bases). The germline gives CDR1 KGHSH, CDR2 LQKENI. Trimming removed 0 bases at V and 0 bases at J, with 9 bases between. The length of the CDR3 is 17 residues. The CDR3 sequence is CASSPPLASSGANVLTF. The CDR3 DNA is TGTGCCAGCTCACCACCGCTAGCGAGCTCTGGGGCCAACGTCCTGACTTTC.

V usage is TRBV29-1 and J usage is TRBJ1-1, with D tentatively TRBD1 (6 bases). Trimming pared 7 bases from V and 0 bases from J, leaving 15 bases between. CDR1 is SQVTM and CDR2 is ANQGSEA in the germline V gene. CDR3 length: 14 amino acids. The CDR3: CSGTGTNMNTEAFF. The CDR3 DNA reads as TGCAGCGGCACCGGGACAAATATGAACACTGAAGCTTTCTTT.

V and J are TRBV5-1 and TRBJ1-1; TRBD1 might be the D (5 bases). Germline loops: CDR1 SGHRS, CDR2 YFSETQ. The CDR3 covers 17 residues. Trimming pared 1 base from V and 4 bases from J, leaving 20 bases between. CDR3 sequence: CASSLLGVRGGRTEAFF. In nucleotides, the CDR3 is TGCGCCAGCAGCTTGTTAGGCGTAAGGGGTGGTCGCACTGAAGCTTTCTTT.

The rearrangement joins TRBV4-2 to TRBJ1-1; 9 nucleotides agree with TRBD1. The J segment lost 5 bases and the V segment lost 4 bases, leaving 8 bases of the junction unmatched. In germline, CDR1 is LGHNA, CDR2 YNFKEQ. This CDR3 region has 15 residues. The CDR3 region has the DNA TGTGCCAGCAGCCCAACGGACAGGGGAGGGACTGAAGCTTTCTTT. Its translation: CASSPTDRGGTEAFF.

V is TRBV19 and J is TRBJ1-6; D is possibly TRBD1 (6 bases). CDR1 is LNHDA and CDR2 is SQIVND in the germline V gene (reference sequence). This CDR3 contains 15 residues. The V end was cut by 6 bases, the J end by 8 bases, with 17 bases between. CDR3 residues: CASRGDIARHSPLHF. The DNA for the CDR3 is TGTGCCAGTAGGGGGGACATCGCCCGCCATTCACCCCTCCACTTT.

The chain is built from TRBV27 and TRBJ1-1, with D possibly being TRBD1 (5 bases). Trimming removed 4 bases from V and 3 bases from J, with 18 bases in between. The CDR3 is made up of 16 amino acids. Germline V gene data show CDR1 as MNHEY and CDR2 as SMNVEV (reference sequence). The CDR3 here is CASSSGGAWVDTEAFF. CDR3 coding DNA: TGTGCCAGCAGTTCCGGAGGGGCTTGGGTTGACACTGAAGCTTTCTTT.